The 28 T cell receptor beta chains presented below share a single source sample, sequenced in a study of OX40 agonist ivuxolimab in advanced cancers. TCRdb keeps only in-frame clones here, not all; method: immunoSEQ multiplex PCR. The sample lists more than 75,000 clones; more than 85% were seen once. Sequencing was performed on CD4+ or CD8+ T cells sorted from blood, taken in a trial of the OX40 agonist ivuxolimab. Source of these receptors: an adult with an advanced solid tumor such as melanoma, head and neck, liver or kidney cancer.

For the CDR3, the DNA is TGTGCCAGCAGCGTAGGGGAACTAGGACTACAAGAGACCCAGTACTTC. Encoded protein: CASSVGELGLQETQYF. The V gene is TRBV9, the J gene TRBJ2-5; perhaps TRBD2 as D (6 bases). The ends were cut back, 0 bases at V and 2 bases at J, with 14 bases in the middle. The CDR3 sequence is 16 residues long. Germline values: CDR1 SGDLS, CDR2 YYNGEE.

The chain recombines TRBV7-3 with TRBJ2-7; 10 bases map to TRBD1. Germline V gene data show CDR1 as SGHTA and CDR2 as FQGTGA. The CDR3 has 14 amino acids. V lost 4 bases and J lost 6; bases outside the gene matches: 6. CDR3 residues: CASSSGTGDPEQYF. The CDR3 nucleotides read TGTGCCAGCAGCTCCGGGACAGGGGACCCCGAGCAGTACTTC.

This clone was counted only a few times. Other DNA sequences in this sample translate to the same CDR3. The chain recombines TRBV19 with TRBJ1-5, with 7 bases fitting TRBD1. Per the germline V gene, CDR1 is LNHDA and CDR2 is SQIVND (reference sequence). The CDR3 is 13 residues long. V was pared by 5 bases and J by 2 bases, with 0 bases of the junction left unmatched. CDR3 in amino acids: CASSGTGNQPQHF. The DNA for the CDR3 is TGTGCCAGTAGTGGGACAGGCAATCAGCCCCAGCATTTT.

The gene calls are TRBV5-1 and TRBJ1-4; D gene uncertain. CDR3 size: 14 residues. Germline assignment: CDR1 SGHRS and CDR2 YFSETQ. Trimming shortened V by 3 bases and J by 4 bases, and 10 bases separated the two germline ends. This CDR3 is CASSSRGSNEKLFF. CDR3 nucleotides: TGCGCCAGCAGCTCACGGGGAAGTAATGAAAAACTGTTTTTT. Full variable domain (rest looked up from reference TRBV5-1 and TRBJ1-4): KAGVTQTPRYLIKTRGQQVTLSCSPISGHRSVSWYQQTPGQGLQFLFEYFSETQRNKGNFPGRFSGRQFSNSRSEMNVSTLELGDSALYLCASSSRGSNEKLFFGSGTQLSVL.

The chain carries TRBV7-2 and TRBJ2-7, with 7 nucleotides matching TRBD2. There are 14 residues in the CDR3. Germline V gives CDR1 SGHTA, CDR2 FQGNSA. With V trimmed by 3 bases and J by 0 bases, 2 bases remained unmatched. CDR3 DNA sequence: TGTGCCAGCAGCTTGGCGGGAGTCTCCTACGAGCAGTACTTC. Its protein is CASSLAGVSYEQYF.

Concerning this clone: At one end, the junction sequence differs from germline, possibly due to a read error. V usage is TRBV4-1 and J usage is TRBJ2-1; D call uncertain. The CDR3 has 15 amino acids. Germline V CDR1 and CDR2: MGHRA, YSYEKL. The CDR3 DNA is TGCACCAGCAGCCAAGTACGTCCCAGCAGCAATGAGCAGTTCTTC. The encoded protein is CTSSQVRPSSNEQFF.

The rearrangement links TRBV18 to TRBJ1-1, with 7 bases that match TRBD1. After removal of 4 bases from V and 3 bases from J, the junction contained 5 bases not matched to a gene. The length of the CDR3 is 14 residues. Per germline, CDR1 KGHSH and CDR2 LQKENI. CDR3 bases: TGTGCCAGCTCACTCAACAGGGGAGACACTGAAGCTTTCTTT. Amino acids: CASSLNRGDTEAFF.

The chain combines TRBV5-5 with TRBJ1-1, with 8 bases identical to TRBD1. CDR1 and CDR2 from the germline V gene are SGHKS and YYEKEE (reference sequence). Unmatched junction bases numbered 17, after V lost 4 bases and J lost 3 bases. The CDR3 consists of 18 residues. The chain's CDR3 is CASSPGGSTGGRYTEAFF. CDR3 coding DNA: TGTGCCAGCAGCCCCGGGGGGTCAACAGGGGGACGATACACTGAAGCTTTCTTT.

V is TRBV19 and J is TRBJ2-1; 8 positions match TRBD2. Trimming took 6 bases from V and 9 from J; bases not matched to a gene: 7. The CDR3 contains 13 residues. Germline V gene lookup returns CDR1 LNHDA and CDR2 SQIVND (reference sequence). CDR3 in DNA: TGTGCCAGTAGCTCTTGGCGGGAGGCTGAGCAGTTCTTC. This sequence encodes CASSSWREAEQFF.

The CDR3 region has the DNA TGTGCCAGTAGTCAACGACCCCACAGGGTGGACTATGGCTACACCTTC. Protein sequence: CASSQRPHRVDYGYTF. The chain uses TRBV19 and TRBJ1-2; D is possibly TRBD1 (6 bases). V was clipped by 5 bases and J by 3 bases, with 19 bases between them. The CDR3 is 16 amino acids. Germline V gives CDR1 LNHDA, CDR2 SQIVND (reference sequence).

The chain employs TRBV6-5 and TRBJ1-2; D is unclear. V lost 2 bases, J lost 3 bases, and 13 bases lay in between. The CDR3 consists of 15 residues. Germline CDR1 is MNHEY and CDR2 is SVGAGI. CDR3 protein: CASSYAGRLDYGYTF. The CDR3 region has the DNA TGTGCCAGCAGTTACGCCGGCAGGCTCGACTATGGCTACACCTTC.

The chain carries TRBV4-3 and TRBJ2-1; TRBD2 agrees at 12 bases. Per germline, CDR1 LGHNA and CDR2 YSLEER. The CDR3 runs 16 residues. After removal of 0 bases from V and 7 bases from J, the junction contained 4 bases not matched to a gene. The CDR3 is CASSQESLAGGNEQFF. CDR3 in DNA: TGCGCCAGCAGCCAAGAGTCCCTAGCGGGAGGGAATGAGCAGTTCTTC.

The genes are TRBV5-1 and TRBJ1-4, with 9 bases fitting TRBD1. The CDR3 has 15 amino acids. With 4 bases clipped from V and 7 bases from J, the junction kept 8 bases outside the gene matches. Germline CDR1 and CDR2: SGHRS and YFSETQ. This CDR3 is CASSPAGQGFEKLFF. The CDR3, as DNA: TGCGCCAGCAGCCCGGCGGGACAGGGATTTGAAAAACTGTTTTTT.

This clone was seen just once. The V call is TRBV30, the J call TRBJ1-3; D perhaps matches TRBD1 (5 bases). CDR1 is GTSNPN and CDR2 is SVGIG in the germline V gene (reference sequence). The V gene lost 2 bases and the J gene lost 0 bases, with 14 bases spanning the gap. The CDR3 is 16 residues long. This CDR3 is CAWSRKGPYSGNTIYF. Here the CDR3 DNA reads TGTGCCTGGAGTAGGAAGGGGCCTTACTCTGGAAACACCATATATTTT.

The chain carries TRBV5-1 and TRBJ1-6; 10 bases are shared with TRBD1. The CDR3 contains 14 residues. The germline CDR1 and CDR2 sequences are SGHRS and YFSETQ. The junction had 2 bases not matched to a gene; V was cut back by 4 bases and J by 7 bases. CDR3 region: CASSVDRGNSPLHF. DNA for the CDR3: TGCGCCAGCAGCGTGGACAGGGGGAATTCACCCCTCCACTTT.

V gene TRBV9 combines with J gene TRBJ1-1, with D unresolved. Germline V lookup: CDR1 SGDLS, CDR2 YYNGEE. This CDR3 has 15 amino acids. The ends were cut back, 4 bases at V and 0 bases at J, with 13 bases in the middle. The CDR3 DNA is TGTGCCAGCAGCCCCGGCGGACGGATGAACACTGAAGCTTTCTTT. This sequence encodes CASSPGGRMNTEAFF.

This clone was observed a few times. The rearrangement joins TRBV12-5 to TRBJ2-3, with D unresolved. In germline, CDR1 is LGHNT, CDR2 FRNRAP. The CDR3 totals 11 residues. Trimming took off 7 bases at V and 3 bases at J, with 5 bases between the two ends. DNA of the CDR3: TGTGCTAGTGCCATAACAGATACGCAGTATTTT. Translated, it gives CASAITDTQYF.

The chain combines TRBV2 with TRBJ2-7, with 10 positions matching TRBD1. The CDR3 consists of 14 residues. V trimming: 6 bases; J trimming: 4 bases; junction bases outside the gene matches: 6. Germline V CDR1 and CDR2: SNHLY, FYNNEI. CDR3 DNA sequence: TGTGCCAGCAGATCCGGGACAGGGGCATACGAGCAGTACTTC. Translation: CASRSGTGAYEQYF. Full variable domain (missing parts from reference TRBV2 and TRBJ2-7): EPEVTQTPSHQVTQMGQEVILRCVPISNHLYFYWYRQILGQKVEFLVSFYNNEISEKSEIFDDQFSVERPDGSNFTLKIRSTKLEDSAMYFCASRSGTGAYEQYFGPGTRLTVT.

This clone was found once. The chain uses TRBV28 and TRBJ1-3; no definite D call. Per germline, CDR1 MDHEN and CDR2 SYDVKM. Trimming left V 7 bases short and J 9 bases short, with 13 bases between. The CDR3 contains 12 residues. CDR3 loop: CASKAGIGTIYF. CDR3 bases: TGTGCCAGCAAAGCGGGGATCGGCACCATATATTTT.

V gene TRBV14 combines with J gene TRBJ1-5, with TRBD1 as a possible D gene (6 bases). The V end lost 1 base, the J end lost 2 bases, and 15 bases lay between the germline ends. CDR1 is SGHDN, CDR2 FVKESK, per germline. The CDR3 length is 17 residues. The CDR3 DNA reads TGTGCCAGCAGCCAAGTCAGGGGTAGGGGGGGCAATCAGCCCCAGCATTTT. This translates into CASSQVRGRGGNQPQHF.

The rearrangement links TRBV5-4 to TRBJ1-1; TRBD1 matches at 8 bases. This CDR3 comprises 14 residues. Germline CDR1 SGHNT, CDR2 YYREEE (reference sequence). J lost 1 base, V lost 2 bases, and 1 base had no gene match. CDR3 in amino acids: CASSLQGGNTEAFF. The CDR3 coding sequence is TGTGCCAGCAGCTTACAGGGGGGGAACACTGAAGCTTTCTTT. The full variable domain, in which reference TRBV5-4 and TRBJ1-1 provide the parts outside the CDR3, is ETGVTQSPTHLIKTRGQQVTLRCSSQSGHNTVSWYQQALGQGPQFIFQYYREEENGRGNFPPRFSGLQFPNYSSELNVNALELDDSALYLCASSLQGGNTEAFFGQGTRLTVV.

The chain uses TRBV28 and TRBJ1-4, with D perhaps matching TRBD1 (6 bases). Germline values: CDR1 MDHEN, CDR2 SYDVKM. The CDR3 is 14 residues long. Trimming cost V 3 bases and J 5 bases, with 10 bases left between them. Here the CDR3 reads CASSLQGMNEKLFF. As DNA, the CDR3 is TGTGCCAGCAGTTTGCAGGGGATGAATGAAAAACTGTTTTTT.

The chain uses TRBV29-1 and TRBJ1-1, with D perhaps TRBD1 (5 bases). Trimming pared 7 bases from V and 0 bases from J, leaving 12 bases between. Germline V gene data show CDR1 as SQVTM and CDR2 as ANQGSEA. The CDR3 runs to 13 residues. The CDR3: CSAGGRLNTEAFF. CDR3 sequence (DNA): TGCAGCGCCGGGGGTAGATTGAACACTGAAGCTTTCTTT.

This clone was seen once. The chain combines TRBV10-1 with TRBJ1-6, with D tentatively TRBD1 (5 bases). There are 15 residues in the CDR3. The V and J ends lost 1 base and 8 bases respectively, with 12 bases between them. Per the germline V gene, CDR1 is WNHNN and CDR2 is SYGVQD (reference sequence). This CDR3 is CASSELMDMDSPLHF. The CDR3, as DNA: TGCGCCAGCAGTGAGTTAATGGACATGGATTCACCCCTCCACTTT.

The CDR3 DNA sequence: TGTGCCAGTAGAGAGCAACAGGGGGTTACCCAGCCCCAGCATTTT. This gives the protein CASREQQGVTQPQHF. The chain recombines TRBV19 with TRBJ1-5; 8 bases align to TRBD1. This CDR3 has 15 amino acids. CDR1 LNHDA and CDR2 SQIVND come from the germline V gene (reference sequence). Germline trimming cut 6 bases from V and 7 bases from J; bases unmatched to any gene: 11.

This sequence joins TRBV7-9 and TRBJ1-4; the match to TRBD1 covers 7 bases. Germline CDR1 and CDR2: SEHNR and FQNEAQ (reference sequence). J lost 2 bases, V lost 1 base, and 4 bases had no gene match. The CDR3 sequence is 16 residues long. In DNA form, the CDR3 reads TGTGCCAGCAGCTTAGTTAAGGGACAGACTAATGAAAAACTGTTTTTT. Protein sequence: CASSLVKGQTNEKLFF.

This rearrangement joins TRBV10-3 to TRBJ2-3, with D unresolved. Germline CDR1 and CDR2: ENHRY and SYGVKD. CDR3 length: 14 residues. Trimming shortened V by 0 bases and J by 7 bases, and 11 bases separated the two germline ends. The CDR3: CAISESNRDYTQYF. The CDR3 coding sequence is TGTGCCATCAGTGAGTCGAATAGAGATTATACGCAGTATTTT.

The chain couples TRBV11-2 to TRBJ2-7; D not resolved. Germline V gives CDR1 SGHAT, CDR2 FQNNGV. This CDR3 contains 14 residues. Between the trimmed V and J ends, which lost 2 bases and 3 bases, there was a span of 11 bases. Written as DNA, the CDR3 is TGTGCCAGCAGCTTAATGCAAAGCAGCTACGAGCAGTACTTC. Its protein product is CASSLMQSSYEQYF.